This T cell receptor (beta chain) was captured in a study of blood T cells in healthy people across ages. Findings and limits, study-wide: Estimated diversity that came from one million T cells was considered an underestimate.

Then a second PCR, running roughly 6 to 11 cycles, was carried out with a sample-barcoded 5' primer and a J-beta primer mix. Every sample gave at least 2.5 million paired-end reads containing CDR3. TCRdb re-analysed the 5' RACE reads in MiXCR, keeping a single row per CDR3 protein. Among fewer than 2,000,000 distinct CDR3 sequences listed, 34% were seen once. There are a few counts of this clonotype. Its cognate antigen is unknown. The CDR3 is 15 residues long. Trimming took off 5 bases at V and 7 bases at J, with 18 bases between the two ends. CDR1 and CDR2 from the germline V gene are MDHEN and SYDVKM.

The TCR sequence derives from a woman younger than 45 in good health. This chain joins TRBV28 and TRBJ1-5; D uncertain. The sample taken for sequencing was blood. The CDR3 protein is CASSKGLLPRQPQHF. The CDR3 coding sequence is TGTGCCAGCAGTAAGGGCCTTCTTCCCAGACAGCCCCAGCATTTT.